The present T cell receptor (beta chain) was sequenced within a study of regulatory T cells in long-lasting Graves disease. Study-level background: It was over 5 years of antithyroid drugs, with positive TSH receptor antibodies, that meant persistent Graves' disease.

The time point: persistent/refractory GD, antithyroid drugs over 5 years with positive TRAb. PBMC RNA was the source of the TCR library. Sequencing libraries for TCR beta were prepared with iRepertoire HTBI primers and Arm-PCR of CDR3 regions. One entry per CDR3 protein results from TCRdb running MiXCR on the multiplex PCR reads. The sample lists 400,000 to 500,000 distinct CDR3 sequences, about 21% seen once, with 14% in the top ten. Germline CDR1 and CDR2: MGHRA and YSYEKL. V shed 0 bases, J shed 4 bases, and the junction held 6 bases outside the gene matches. The CDR3 has 16 amino acids. Material: peripheral blood mononuclear cells (PBMCs), obtained when the disease was refractory, from a patient treated with antithyroid drugs. This clonotype originated in a female donor with Graves disease. This chain connects TRBV4-1 to TRBJ2-7, with 10 bases lining up with TRBD2. Here the CDR3 reads CASSQDASGSMYEQYF. As DNA, the CDR3 is TGCGCCAGCAGCCAAGATGCTAGCGGGAGTATGTACGAGCAGTACTTC.